This T cell receptor beta chain comes out of a study of T-cell reconstitution after alpha-beta-depleted transplantation in children. V lost 3 bases, J lost 3 bases, and 10 bases lay in between. Germline CDR1 and CDR2: DFQATT and SNEGSKA (reference sequence). This CDR3 is 13 amino acids long. Study results and limitations: When one year had passed after transplant, most T-cell counts and diversity came from newly produced T cells. Several hundred expanded graft clones reportedly were the source of alpha-beta T cells about two months after transplant.

Unique molecular identifiers were used to barcode this TCRbeta library. Via MiXCR, TCRdb re-called the PCR reads, giving one row per CDR3 protein. Counted here are about 440,000 distinct CDR3 sequences, about 45% occurring once; the ten biggest clones make up under 35%. Points on this clonotype: Its antigen remains unidentified.

The receptor comes from a girl aged 2-10 years with aplastic anemia, due to receive a stem cell transplant. The sequenced sample was PBMCs, obtained before TCRalphabeta/CD19-depleted stem cell transplant. The gene calls are TRBV20-1 and TRBJ2-3, with D unresolved. CDR3 sequence: CSASLATTDTQYF. CDR3 coding DNA: TGCAGTGCTAGTTTGGCTACTACAGATACGCAGTATTTT.